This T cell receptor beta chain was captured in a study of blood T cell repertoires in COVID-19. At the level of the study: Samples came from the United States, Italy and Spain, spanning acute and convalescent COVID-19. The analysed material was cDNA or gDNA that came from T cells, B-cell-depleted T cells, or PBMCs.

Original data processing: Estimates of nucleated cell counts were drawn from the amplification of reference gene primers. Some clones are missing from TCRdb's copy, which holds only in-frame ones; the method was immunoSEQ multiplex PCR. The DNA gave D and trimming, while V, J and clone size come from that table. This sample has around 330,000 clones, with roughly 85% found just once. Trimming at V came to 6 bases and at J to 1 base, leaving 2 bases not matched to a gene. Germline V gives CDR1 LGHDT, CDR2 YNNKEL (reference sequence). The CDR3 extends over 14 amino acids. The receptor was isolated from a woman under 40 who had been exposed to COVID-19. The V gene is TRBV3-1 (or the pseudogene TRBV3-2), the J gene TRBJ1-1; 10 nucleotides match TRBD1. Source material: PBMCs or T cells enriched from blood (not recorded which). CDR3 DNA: TGTGCCAGCAGGCGGGACAGGGGGAACACTGAAGCTTTCTTT. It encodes CASRRDRGNTEAFF.